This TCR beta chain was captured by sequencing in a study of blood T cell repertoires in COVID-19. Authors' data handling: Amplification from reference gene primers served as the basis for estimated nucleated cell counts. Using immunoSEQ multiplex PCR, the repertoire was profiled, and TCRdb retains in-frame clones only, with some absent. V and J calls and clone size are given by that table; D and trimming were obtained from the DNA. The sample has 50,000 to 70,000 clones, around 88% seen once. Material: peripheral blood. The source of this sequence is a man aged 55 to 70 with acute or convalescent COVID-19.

As DNA, the CDR3 is TGTGCCAGCAGCCAAGTCAGGGGTCGGGCCGCGACCGGGGAGCTGTTTTTT. Residues: CASSQVRGRAATGELFF. This rearrangement joins TRBV9 to TRBJ2-2; D perhaps matches TRBD1 (6 bases). Per germline, CDR1 SGDLS and CDR2 YYNGEE. The CDR3 sequence is 17 residues long. The V end lost 4 bases, the J end lost 5 bases, and 21 bases lay between the germline ends.